The sequence of this T cell receptor (beta chain) was determined in a study of TIL therapy for anti-PD-1-resistant metastatic lung cancer. The V gene's germline CDR1 is SGDLS and CDR2 YYNGEE. This CDR3 contains 16 residues. Unmatched junction bases numbered 9, after V lost 2 bases and J lost 6 bases. This clone was observed once. The libraries were made with immunoSEQ v3. Repertoires were generated with immunoSEQ multiplex PCR, while TCRdb's copy carries only in-frame clones and drops some. The repertoire has roughly 92,000 clones, 55% to 75% of them found once; the top ten carry 9.5% to 12%. Time point of the sample: pre-treatment sample, taken before nivolumab and TIL therapy. Tumor tissue came from excised metastases, mostly pleural nodules or supraclavicular lymph nodes.

This TCR was recovered from a person aged 25-79 years with non-small cell lung cancer. V is TRBV9 and J is TRBJ2-1; TRBD2 aligns across 9 bases. This specimen consisted of tumor tissue, obtained at baseline. CDR3 sequence (DNA): TGTGCCAGCAGCGTCCTAGCGGGGACCCCCCCCAATGAGCAGTTCTTC. Translation gives CASSVLAGTPPNEQFF.